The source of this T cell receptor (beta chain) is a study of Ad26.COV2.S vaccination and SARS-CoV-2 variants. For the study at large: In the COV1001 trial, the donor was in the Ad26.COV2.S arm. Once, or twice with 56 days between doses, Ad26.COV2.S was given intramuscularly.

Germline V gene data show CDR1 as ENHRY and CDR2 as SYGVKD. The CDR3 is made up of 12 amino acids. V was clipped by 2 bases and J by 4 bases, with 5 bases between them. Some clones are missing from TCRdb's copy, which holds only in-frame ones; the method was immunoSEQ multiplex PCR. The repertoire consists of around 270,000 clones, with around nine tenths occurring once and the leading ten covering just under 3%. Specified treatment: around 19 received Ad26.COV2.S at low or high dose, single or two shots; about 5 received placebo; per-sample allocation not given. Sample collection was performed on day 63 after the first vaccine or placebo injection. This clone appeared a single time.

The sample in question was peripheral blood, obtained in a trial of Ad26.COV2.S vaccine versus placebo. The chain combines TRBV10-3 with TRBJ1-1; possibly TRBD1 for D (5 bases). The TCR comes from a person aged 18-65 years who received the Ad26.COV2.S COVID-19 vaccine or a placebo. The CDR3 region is CAISEGGTEAFF. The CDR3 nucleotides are TGTGCCATCAGTGAGGGGGGCACTGAAGCTTTCTTT.